This entry is about one T cell receptor beta chain. No antigen is known for it. The data stem from a study of response to subunit inactivated influenza vaccine. Notes on the study in general: There was a suggestion from the authors that each seasonal influenza vaccination recruits few new T cells.

TCRdb reprocessed the RT-PCR reads via MiXCR and lists one record per CDR3 protein. The data hold approximately 500,000 distinct CDR3 sequences, with less than 15% observed a single time. The CDR3 extends over 14 amino acids. J lost 9 bases, V lost 4 bases, and 1 base had no gene match. The germline V gene encodes CDR1 SGHAT and CDR2 FQNNGV. The clonotype originates from a middle-aged man who received an inactivated influenza vaccine. Sequencing was performed on PBMCs from blood, taken 12 days after vaccination. This chain connects TRBV11-2 to TRBJ2-1; 15 nucleotides agree with TRBD2. CDR3 bases: TGTGCCAGCAGCTCGGGACTAGCGGGAGGTGAGCAGTTCTTC. Translated, it gives CASSSGLAGGEQFF.